This T cell receptor (beta chain) is drawn from a study of T-cell reconstitution after alpha-beta-depleted transplantation in children. This clonotype was counted many times. The V end lost 7 bases, the J end lost 7 bases, and 10 bases lay between the germline ends. CDR1 is MDHEN and CDR2 is SYDVKM in the germline V gene. The CDR3 consists of 11 residues. Unique molecular identifiers were incorporated into the prepared TCRbeta library. TCRdb fed the PCR reads into MiXCR, producing one record per CDR3 protein. The data show some 640,000 distinct CDR3 sequences, with around 16% seen just once and around 0.96% held by the top ten.

This TCR was recovered from a human donor who donated a stem cell graft to a child with acute myeloid leukemia. The sample here was PBMCs from the stem cell graft donor, taken from the stem cell graft. This chain connects TRBV28 to TRBJ2-5; D unresolved. CDR3 protein: CASNQGWTQYF. The CDR3, as DNA: TGTGCCAGCAACCAAGGTTGGACCCAGTACTTC. Using reference TRBV28 and TRBJ2-5 for the parts outside the CDR3, the full variable domain is DVKVTQSSRYLVKRTGEKVFLECVQDMDHENMFWYRQDPGLGLRLIYFSYDVKMKEKGDIPEGYSVSREKKERFSLILESASTNQTSMYLCASNQGWTQYFGPGTRLLVL.